These 32 T cell receptor beta chains share one sample of origin, sequenced in a study of CXCR3-negative and CXCR3-positive naive CD8 T cells. General study results and limits: TRB CDR3s of CXCR3-positive naive cells were more hydrophobic than those of CXCR3-negative naive cells.

No antigens are known for them. TRB cDNA libraries were made by UMI-labeled 5' RACE. TCRdb re-called the 5' RACE reads and catalogs CDR3 proteins one per entry, DNA excluded. Its table lists roughly 60,000 distinct CDR3 sequences. Material for sequencing was naive CXCR3+ CD8+ T cells from blood. Regarding subset: CD45RO-CCR7+CD27+CD95- naive CD8+ T cells expressing CXCR3 (TNR3+). The receptors derive from a human donor in good health. Some clones in this sample may be carry-over from other donors' samples.

The genes are TRBV12-3 or TRBV12-4 and TRBJ2-1; without DNA, the TCRdb call of TRBD2 cannot be checked. This CDR3 is 15 amino acids long. CDR3: CASIPGLAGGHEQFF.

The chain combines TRBV19 with TRBJ2-7; TCRdb outputs TRBD1, but without DNA this stays unchecked. This CDR3 has 16 residues. CDR1 is LNHDA and CDR2 is SQIVND in the germline V gene (reference sequence). CDR3: CASKGQGMSSPYEQYF. Using reference TRBV19 and TRBJ2-7 for the parts outside the CDR3, the full variable domain is DGGITQSPKYLFRKEGQNVTLSCEQNLNHDAMYWYRQDPGQGLRLIYYSQIVNDFQKGDIAEGYSVSREKKESFPLTVTSAQKNPTAFYLCASKGQGMSSPYEQYFGPGTRLTVT.

This CDR3 reads CASSYSIHGRDNEQFF. The V gene is TRBV6-2 or TRBV6-3, the J gene TRBJ2-1; TCRdb proposes TRBD1, but this gene call is untestable without DNA. The CDR3 is 16 residues long. Germline V gives CDR1 MNHEY, CDR2 SVGEGT.

This chain connects TRBV28 to TRBJ1-2. The CDR3 has 15 amino acids. The germline CDR1 and CDR2 sequences are MDHEN and SYDVKM. The CDR3 is CASSFEGRANYGYTF.

The genes are TRBV5-1 and TRBJ2-1; as DNA is missing, the TRBD1 call by TCRdb cannot be tested. Germline loops: CDR1 SGHRS, CDR2 YFSETQ. This CDR3 is 16 amino acids long. The CDR3 protein is CASSSPDPGSYNEQFF.

This chain connects TRBV5-1 to TRBJ1-2; lacking DNA, the TRBD1 call made by TCRdb goes unchecked. The germline CDR1 and CDR2 sequences are SGHRS and YFSETQ. The CDR3 runs 15 residues. The CDR3 sequence is CASSPGDPGIYGYTF.

This sequence joins TRBV29-1 and TRBJ2-1; with no DNA, the TCRdb D assignment of TRBD1 cannot be verified. This CDR3 spans 13 amino acids. In germline, CDR1 is SQVTM, CDR2 ANQGSEA. This chain's CDR3 is CSGSGGTTNEQFF.

V usage is TRBV6-5 and J usage is TRBJ1-1; TCRdb outputs TRBD1, but without DNA this stays unchecked. Germline V gene lookup returns CDR1 MNHEY and CDR2 SVGAGI. The CDR3 has 14 residues. This chain's CDR3 is CASSYYRMDTEAFF.

The rearrangement joins TRBV7-8 to TRBJ2-7; the D gene TCRdb calls, TRBD2, cannot be checked with no DNA. Germline V lookup: CDR1 SGHVS, CDR2 FQNEAQ. The CDR3 spans 15 residues. CDR3 sequence: CASSLGGTSVYEQYF.

The J gene is TRBJ2-7, the V gene TRBV5-1; no DNA is available, so the TRBD1 call from TCRdb remains unchecked. Germline V gene lookup returns CDR1 SGHRS and CDR2 YFSETQ. The CDR3 runs to 12 residues. The CDR3 loop reads CASTPGGYEQYF. The full variable domain, with the rest looked up from reference TRBV5-1 and TRBJ2-7, is KAGVTQTPRYLIKTRGQQVTLSCSPISGHRSVSWYQQTPGQGLQFLFEYFSETQRNKGNFPGRFSGRQFSNSRSEMNVSTLELGDSALYLCASTPGGYEQYFGPGTRLTVT.

This chain joins TRBV7-9 and TRBJ2-2; TCRdb's D call of TRBD1 is untestable without DNA. CDR1 and CDR2 from the germline V gene are SEHNR and FQNEAQ (reference sequence). This CDR3 is 15 amino acids long. The CDR3 here is CASSPRDREDGELFF.

The chain couples TRBV21-1 to TRBJ2-5; TCRdb indicates TRBD2, and absent DNA this call remains unverified. TRBV21-1 is a recognized pseudogene. There are 19 residues in the CDR3. CDR3: CASSNPGTSGGQREETQYF.

The V and J genes are TRBV6-5 and TRBJ2-1; TCRdb proposes TRBD1, but this gene call is untestable without DNA. The CDR3 spans 16 residues. Germline values: CDR1 MNHEY, CDR2 SVGAGI. This CDR3 reads CASSPDRGQHYNEQFF.

The chain recombines TRBV12-3 or TRBV12-4 with TRBJ2-3. This CDR3 spans 12 amino acids. This CDR3 reads CASTISTDTQYF.

The V gene is TRBV25-1, the J gene TRBJ2-3; lacking DNA, the TRBD2 call made by TCRdb goes unchecked. The germline V gene has CDR1 MGHDK and CDR2 SYGVNS. The CDR3 consists of 17 residues. CDR3 loop: CASSESLGGAATDTQYF.

V gene TRBV7-8 combines with J gene TRBJ2-1; the D call from TCRdb, TRBD1, cannot be confirmed without DNA. This CDR3 region has 16 residues. Germline V lookup: CDR1 SGHVS, CDR2 FQNEAQ. The CDR3 region is CASSSQGQPFYDEQFF.

The chain couples TRBV5-1 to TRBJ2-7; TCRdb indicates TRBD2, and absent DNA this call remains unverified. Germline assignment: CDR1 SGHRS and CDR2 YFSETQ. The length of the CDR3 is 14 residues. The CDR3 here is CASSLGNGGYEQYF.

The CDR3 spells CSARDTGVPEFF. J is TRBJ2-1 and V is TRBV20-1; without DNA, the TCRdb call of TRBD1 cannot be checked. Germline assignment: CDR1 DFQATT and CDR2 SNEGSKA (reference sequence). The CDR3 loop spans 12 amino acids.

The CDR3 here is CASSPSPGAPLGYGYTF. This chain uses TRBV4-3 with TRBJ1-2; the D gene TCRdb calls, TRBD1, cannot be checked with no DNA. The CDR3 consists of 17 residues. Germline CDR1 LGHNA, CDR2 YSLEER.

The rearrangement joins TRBV7-9 to TRBJ2-1. Germline CDR1 and CDR2: SEHNR and FQNEAQ (reference sequence). This CDR3 is built from 12 residues. CDR3 amino acids: CASSLMVPEQFF. Based on the CDR3 plus reference TRBV7-9 and TRBJ2-1, the full variable domain is DTGVSQNPRHKITKRGQNVTFRCDPISEHNRLYWYRQTLGQGPEFLTYFQNEAQLEKSRLLSDRFSAERPKGSFSTLEIQRTEQGDSAMYLCASSLMVPEQFFGPGTRLTVL.

The rearrangement joins TRBV7-6 to TRBJ2-5. There are 15 residues in the CDR3. Germline CDR1 SGHVS, CDR2 FNYEAQ. This CDR3 reads CASSPTSPYQETQYF.

The CDR3 sequence is CASSLSSGTGVGLNYGYTF. V gene TRBV27 combines with J gene TRBJ1-2; no DNA is available, so the TRBD1 call from TCRdb remains unchecked. This CDR3 is 19 amino acids long. CDR1 MNHEY and CDR2 SMNVEV come from the germline V gene (reference sequence).

CDR3: CATSERAGENNEQFF. The chain links TRBV24-1 to TRBJ2-1; lacking DNA, the TRBD1 call made by TCRdb goes unchecked. Germline V CDR1 and CDR2: KGHDR, SFDVKD. The CDR3 loop spans 15 amino acids.

This chain uses TRBV5-1 with TRBJ2-1. Germline assignment: CDR1 SGHRS and CDR2 YFSETQ. This CDR3 has 13 residues. CDR3 in amino acids: CASSLVTENEQFF.

The chain couples TRBV6-6 to TRBJ2-7; TCRdb calls TRBD1, which cannot be checked without DNA. Germline V gives CDR1 MNHNY, CDR2 SVGAGI (reference sequence). CDR3 size: 15 residues. CDR3 region: CASSFYMGVVYEQYF.

The genes are TRBV19 and TRBJ2-1; TCRdb's assignment of TRBD1 cannot be checked, as there is no DNA. Germline-derived CDR1 and CDR2 are LNHDA and SQIVND (reference sequence). This CDR3 contains 14 residues. CDR3 sequence reads: CASSILDMNNEQFF.

CDR3 sequence: CASSLYTGELFF. The chain is built from TRBV7-6 and TRBJ2-2. This CDR3 is built from 12 residues. CDR1 is SGHVS and CDR2 is FNYEAQ in the germline V gene.

The chain carries TRBV7-9 and TRBJ1-2; TCRdb indicates TRBD1, and absent DNA this call remains unverified. Germline CDR1 and CDR2: SEHNR and FQNEAQ (reference sequence). CDR3 length: 15 amino acids. The CDR3 loop is CASSLSFGGPYGYTF.

V is TRBV27 and J is TRBJ2-7; TCRdb outputs TRBD1, but without DNA this stays unchecked. The germline gives CDR1 MNHEY, CDR2 SMNVEV (reference sequence). The CDR3 is made up of 15 amino acids. The CDR3 protein is CASSITGTVSYEQYF.

This chain joins TRBV7-3 and TRBJ1-1; the TCRdb call, TRBD1, lacks DNA for checking. This CDR3 has 14 amino acids. CDR1 and CDR2 (germline): SGHTA, FQGTGA. CDR3: CASSYRDRGSKAFF.

V gene TRBV12-3 or TRBV12-4 combines with J gene TRBJ1-4. The length of the CDR3 is 17 residues. This chain's CDR3 is CASTQRPLDATNEKLFF.

The chain is built from TRBV7-9 and TRBJ2-7; the TCRdb D gene call, TRBD1, has no DNA to confirm it. The CDR3 spans 15 residues. Germline loops: CDR1 SEHNR, CDR2 FQNEAQ (reference sequence). CDR3: CASSPGGAVSYEQYF.